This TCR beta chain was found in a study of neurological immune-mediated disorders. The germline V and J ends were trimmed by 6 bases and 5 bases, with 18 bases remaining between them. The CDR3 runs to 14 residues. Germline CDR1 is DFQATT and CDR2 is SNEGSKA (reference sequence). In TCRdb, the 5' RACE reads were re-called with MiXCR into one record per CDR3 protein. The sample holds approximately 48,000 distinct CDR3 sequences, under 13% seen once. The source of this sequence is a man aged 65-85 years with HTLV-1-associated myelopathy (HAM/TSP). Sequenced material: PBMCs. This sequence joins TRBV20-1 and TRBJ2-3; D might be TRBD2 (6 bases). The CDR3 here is CSAPGAGTVDTQYF. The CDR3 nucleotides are TGCAGTGCGCCTGGGGCGGGGACGGTAGATACGCAGTATTTT.